Detailed here is one TCR beta chain. After removal of 5 bases from V and 4 bases from J, the junction contained 9 bases not matched to a gene. CDR3 length equals 16 residues. Germline CDR1 reads MGHRA; CDR2 reads YSYEKL. Per the study methods: Amplification of reference gene primers provided the estimated nucleated cell counts. Measured with immunoSEQ multiplex PCR; TCRdb has only the in-frame clones, and not every one. Clonal size and the V and J genes are those of that table, whereas D and trimming came from the DNA. Here the sample spans roughly 240,000 clones, about 83% being singletons. The data were taken from a study of blood T cell repertoires in COVID-19. Turning to the study itself: Some COVID-19 samples were acute and others convalescent; all came from the United States, Italy and Spain. The cDNA or gDNA used as material had been derived from T cells, B-cell-depleted T cells, or PBMCs.

Enrolment of Seattle patients took place during active infection, and they were followed longitudinally. This sequence joins TRBV4-1 and TRBJ2-1; 9 bases align to TRBD1. Sequenced material: peripheral blood. The receptor's source is a woman at least 80 years old with COVID-19, enrolled during active disease. The CDR3 bases are TGCGCCAGCAGCTCTCCCGGGACAGGGTTTTACAATGAGCAGTTCTTC. As protein: CASSSPGTGFYNEQFF.